These 28 T cell receptor beta chains share one sample of origin, sequenced in a study of cytomegalovirus exposure and HLA in healthy donors. The PCR employed 60 Vbeta primers together with 13 Jbeta primers. The assay was immunoSEQ multiplex PCR, and TCRdb's table has in-frame clones only and misses some. Of 130,000 or so clones listed, over 70% were seen once; the top ten hold 1.5%. The specimen was PBMCs. The origin of the receptors is a woman younger than 35 in good health and CMV-seronegative.

This clone was picked up one time. The rearrangement links TRBV14 to TRBJ1-6; D not resolved. The CDR3 totals 13 residues. Germline V gene sequence: CDR1 SGHDN, CDR2 FVKESK. Trimming shortened V by 1 base and J by 7 bases, and 5 bases separated the two germline ends. The CDR3: CASSQGLNSPLHF. In nucleotides, the CDR3 is TGTGCCAGCAGCCAAGGTCTAAATTCACCCCTCCACTTT. The full variable domain, with the rest looked up from reference TRBV14 and TRBJ1-6, is EAGVTQFPSHSVIEKGQTVTLRCDPISGHDNLYWYRRVMGKEIKFLLHFVKESKQDESGMPNNRFLAERTGGTYSTLKVQPAELEDSGVYFCASSQGLNSPLHFGNGTRLTVT.

DNA for the CDR3: TGTGCCAGCGCCCGGATGGGGCGGAACACTGAAGCTTTCTTT. Translation gives CASARMGRNTEAFF. The chain carries TRBV7-9 and TRBJ1-1, with TRBD1 as a possible D gene (5 bases). V shed 8 bases and J shed 1 base, with 14 bases lying between them. CDR3 length: 14 residues. Germline values: CDR1 SEHNR, CDR2 FQNEAQ (reference sequence).

This rearrangement joins TRBV29-1 to TRBJ1-1; D is uncertain. CDR1 is SQVTM and CDR2 is ANQGSEA in the germline V gene. Trimming pared 4 bases from V and 1 base from J, leaving 10 bases between. The CDR3 runs to 13 residues. CDR3 DNA: TGCAGCGTTGTCCTCCGGGGGAACACTGAAGCTTTCTTT. It encodes CSVVLRGNTEAFF.

The J gene is TRBJ2-1, the V gene TRBV5-4; possible D gene TRBD2, 5 bases. The V and J ends lost 2 bases and 6 bases respectively, with 6 bases between them. CDR1 and CDR2 from the germline V gene are SGHNT and YYREEE (reference sequence). The CDR3 is 12 residues long. The CDR3 protein is CASSFGLNEQFF. DNA of the CDR3: TGTGCCAGCAGCTTTGGACTCAATGAGCAGTTCTTC.

The chain employs TRBV4-1 and TRBJ1-4; 7 bases agree with TRBD1. This CDR3 comprises 15 residues. Looked up from germline, CDR1 is MGHRA and CDR2 is YSYEKL. V shed 0 bases, J shed 8 bases, and the junction held 6 bases outside the gene matches. The CDR3 nucleotides are TGCGCCAGCAGCCAAGATGCGGGACAGAGGGAAAAACTGTTTTTT. Translating gives CASSQDAGQREKLFF.

This rearrangement joins TRBV19 to TRBJ2-2, with TRBD2 matching 8 bases. V lost 7 bases to trimming and J lost 7 bases; unmatched junction nucleotides: 14. Germline CDR1 and CDR2: LNHDA and SQIVND (reference sequence). CDR3 length: 16 amino acids. The CDR3 DNA follows: TGTGCCAGTAAAGGGGTAGCGGGAAATCGTGGCGGGGAGCTGTTTTTT. It encodes CASKGVAGNRGGELFF.

As to this clone: Relative to the germline gene, one junction end is altered; a read error may explain this. The chain is built from TRBV5-8 and TRBJ1-4, with D possibly matching TRBD1 (5 bases). CDR1 and CDR2 from the germline V gene are SGHTS and YDEGEE. There are 16 residues in the CDR3. CDR3 in DNA: TGTGCCGGCAGCTCAGGGAGGTCCGTAACTAATGAAAAACTGTTTTTT. Translation gives CAGSSGRSVTNEKLFF.

The chain couples TRBV23-1 to TRBJ1-1; D perhaps matches TRBD1 (5 bases). TRBV23-1 is an open reading frame whose function is uncertain. V was cut by 7 bases and J by 3 bases, with 15 bases left in between. CDR3 length: 14 residues. The chain's CDR3 is CASNERIGDTEAFF. DNA for the CDR3: TGCGCCAGCAATGAACGGATAGGGGACACTGAAGCTTTCTTT.

The chain employs TRBV18 and TRBJ1-2, with a possible D match to TRBD1 (5 bases). The CDR3 runs 14 residues. The V gene lost 1 base and the J gene lost 1 base, with 7 bases spanning the gap. Germline assignment: CDR1 KGHSH and CDR2 LQKENI. The CDR3: CASSPRGGNYGYTF. CDR3 nucleotide sequence: TGTGCCAGCTCACCACGGGGGGGTAACTATGGCTACACCTTC.

The chain carries TRBV19 and TRBJ2-7; no clear D gene. The ends were cut back, 5 bases at V and 1 base at J, with 15 bases in the middle. CDR3 length equals 15 residues. Germline assignment: CDR1 LNHDA and CDR2 SQIVND (reference sequence). In DNA, the CDR3 is TGTGCCAGTAGTCCCGGCGTGGGCTCGTCCTACGAGCAGTACTTC. As protein: CASSPGVGSSYEQYF.

The V call is TRBV5-6, the J call TRBJ1-5, with TRBD1 as a possible D gene (5 bases). This CDR3 region has 15 residues. Germline CDR1 and CDR2: SGHDT and YYEEEE. Trimming stripped 1 base from V and 7 bases from J, with 15 bases between. The CDR3 sequence: CASSLSWGVNQPQHF. The DNA for the CDR3 is TGTGCCAGCAGCTTGTCATGGGGCGTAAACCAGCCCCAGCATTTT.

This clone was seen only a few times. J is TRBJ2-7 and V is TRBV10-1; TRBD2 matches at 7 bases. Germline loops: CDR1 WNHNN, CDR2 SYGVQD (reference sequence). Unmatched junction bases numbered 6, after V lost 0 bases and J lost 7 bases. The CDR3 contains 14 residues. CDR3 sequence (DNA): TGCGCCAGCAGTGAGTCGCCAGCGGGGCGGGAGCAGTACTTC. Protein sequence: CASSESPAGREQYF.

This chain uses TRBV27 with TRBJ1-1, with 9 bases fitting TRBD1. The CDR3 is 15 residues long. Germline CDR1 is MNHEY and CDR2 is SMNVEV (reference sequence). V lost 5 bases to trimming and J lost 4 bases; unmatched junction nucleotides: 8. This CDR3 reads CASSHTRTGATEAFF. The CDR3 DNA follows: TGTGCCAGCAGTCACACTCGGACAGGGGCCACTGAAGCTTTCTTT.

Only one count was recorded for this clone. CDR3: CSVYPGQGTNEQFF. The CDR3, as DNA: TGCAGCGTTTATCCGGGACAGGGCACCAATGAGCAGTTCTTC. This rearrangement joins TRBV29-1 to TRBJ2-1; 9 positions agree with TRBD1. This CDR3 spans 14 amino acids. Germline trimming cut 5 bases from V and 6 bases from J; bases unmatched to any gene: 8. Germline CDR1 is SQVTM and CDR2 is ANQGSEA.

V is TRBV15 and J is TRBJ2-4; a weak D match, TRBD1 (5 bases). This CDR3 has 17 residues. The germline V gene has CDR1 LNHNV and CDR2 YYDKDF (reference sequence). The V end was cut by 1 base, the J end by 0 bases, with 13 bases between. The DNA of the CDR3 is TGTGCCACCAGCAGAGTCGTGGCAGGGCTAGCCAAAAACATTCAGTACTTC. Translating gives CATSRVVAGLAKNIQYF.

J is TRBJ1-1 and V is TRBV19, with 9 bases identical to TRBD1. Germline V gene lookup returns CDR1 LNHDA and CDR2 SQIVND (reference sequence). The CDR3 is made up of 17 amino acids. The V and J ends lost 5 bases and 1 base, in that order; junction bases with no gene match: 11. CDR3 sequence: CASSPTGGVEWNTEAFF. DNA for the CDR3: TGTGCCAGTAGTCCCACAGGGGGCGTTGAATGGAACACTGAAGCTTTCTTT. Drawing the rest from reference TRBV19 and TRBJ1-1, the complete variable domain is DGGITQSPKYLFRKEGQNVTLSCEQNLNHDAMYWYRQDPGQGLRLIYYSQIVNDFQKGDIAEGYSVSREKKESFPLTVTSAQKNPTAFYLCASSPTGGVEWNTEAFFGQGTRLTVV.

This CDR3 reads CASSTEDNVAGGYHNEQFF. For the CDR3, the DNA is TGTGCCAGCAGCACAGAAGACAACGTTGCGGGAGGGTATCACAATGAGCAGTTCTTC. The chain employs TRBV13 and TRBJ2-1; TRBD2 aligns across 9 bases. V was clipped by 5 bases and J by 5 bases; unmatched bases: 19. CDR1 and CDR2 (germline): PRHDT, FYEKMQ (reference sequence). This CDR3 region has 19 residues. The variable domain in full, with the rest retrieved from reference TRBV13 and TRBJ2-1, is AAGVIQSPRHLIKEKRETATLKCYPIPRHDTVYWYQQGPGQDPQFLISFYEKMQSDKGSIPDRFSAQQFSDYHSELNMSSLELGDSALYFCASSTEDNVAGGYHNEQFFGPGTRLTVL.

V gene TRBV5-5 combines with J gene TRBJ2-5; no definite D call. The DNA end is more similar to TRBJ2-7, so the J call may be wrong. Germline CDR1 is SGHKS and CDR2 is YYEKEE (reference sequence). The CDR3 length is 13 residues. CDR3 sequence (DNA): TGTGCCAGCACCCTCCGTCCCTCGTACGAGCAGTACTTC. This translates into CASTLRPSYEQYF.

The V and J genes are TRBV18 and TRBJ2-1; 7 bases are a match to TRBD1. The CDR3 runs to 16 residues. Germline V gene lookup returns CDR1 KGHSH and CDR2 LQKENI. With 3 bases clipped from V and 0 bases from J, the junction kept 5 bases outside the gene matches. The CDR3 reads CASSPTGVGSYNEQFF. In nucleotides, the CDR3 is TGTGCCAGCTCACCCACAGGGGTCGGCTCCTACAATGAGCAGTTCTTC.

J is TRBJ2-1 and V is TRBV27; D unresolved. V lost 6 bases to trimming and J lost 0 bases, with 15 bases between them. Germline V gene data show CDR1 as MNHEY and CDR2 as SMNVEV (reference sequence). The CDR3 extends over 16 amino acids. In nucleotides, the CDR3 is TGTGCCAGCAGCGTGGGCCACCCCAGCTCCTACAATGAGCAGTTCTTC. It translates to CASSVGHPSSYNEQFF.

In this sample, this clone turned up once. V and J are TRBV11-3 and TRBJ2-2, with TRBD2 as a possible D gene (5 bases). Trimming took 5 bases from V and 6 from J, leaving 16 bases between them. CDR1 and CDR2 from the germline V gene are SGHNT and YENEEA. This CDR3 is built from 15 residues. The CDR3 DNA is TGTGCCAGCAGCCCTCGGATAGCGAAACCCGGGGAGCTGTTTTTT. The encoded protein is CASSPRIAKPGELFF.

The chain links TRBV4-3 to TRBJ1-2; D possibly corresponds to TRBD1 (5 bases). V was cut by 1 base and J by 4 bases, with 16 bases left in between. CDR1 is LGHNA, CDR2 YSLEER, per germline. The CDR3 runs 16 residues. The CDR3 here is CASSQVAKRRGYGYTF. The CDR3 coding sequence is TGCGCCAGCAGCCAAGTAGCTAAACGTAGGGGCTATGGCTACACCTTC.

This sequence joins TRBV29-1 and TRBJ1-2; 9 nucleotides agree with TRBD1. This CDR3 comprises 14 residues. Germline V gives CDR1 SQVTM, CDR2 ANQGSEA. V lost 7 bases and J lost 5; bases outside the gene matches: 11. This CDR3 is CSAGEDRGGYGYTF. DNA for the CDR3: TGCAGCGCCGGAGAGGACAGGGGTGGTTATGGCTACACCTTC.

V and J are TRBV12-5 and TRBJ1-1, with D perhaps matching TRBD1 (5 bases). The V gene lost 8 bases and the J gene lost 3 bases, with 10 bases spanning the gap. The germline V gene has CDR1 LGHNT and CDR2 FRNRAP. This CDR3 has 12 amino acids. The CDR3: CASSRGYTEAFF. CDR3 DNA: TGTGCTAGTTCAAGGGGCTACACTGAAGCTTTCTTT.

The rearrangement links TRBV7-9 to TRBJ2-4; TRBD2 matches 11 bases. The CDR3 spans 16 residues. The germline V gene encodes CDR1 SEHNR and CDR2 FQNEAQ (reference sequence). J gave up 0 bases and V 5 bases, and 3 bases lay outside the gene matches. CDR3 loop: CASSDGLAGAKNIQYF. The CDR3 DNA reads as TGTGCCAGCAGCGACGGACTAGCGGGAGCCAAAAACATTCAGTACTTC.

The sample holds a few counts of this clone. The genes are TRBV30 and TRBJ1-5; no clear D. Looked up from germline, CDR1 is GTSNPN and CDR2 is SVGIG (reference sequence). Deletions cut 0 bases from V and 4 bases from J, with 7 bases between. The CDR3 length is 13 residues. Here the CDR3 DNA reads TGTGCCTGGAGTGTAACGGGAAATCAGCCCCAGCATTTT. It yields the protein CAWSVTGNQPQHF.

The chain employs TRBV19 and TRBJ1-2; D is ambiguous. The CDR3 length is 14 residues. V lost 1 base to trimming and J lost 2 bases, with 8 bases between them. CDR1 LNHDA and CDR2 SQIVND come from the germline V gene (reference sequence). The DNA of the CDR3 is TGTGCCAGTAGTATAGTGGGAGGGAACTATGGCTACACCTTC. Its protein is CASSIVGGNYGYTF.

This chain connects TRBV2 to TRBJ2-7; D is possibly TRBD2 (6 bases). The CDR3 contains 14 residues. The germline V gene has CDR1 SNHLY and CDR2 FYNNEI. Trimming stripped 4 bases from V and 7 bases from J, with 17 bases between. This chain's CDR3 is CASSVAARGAEQYF. The CDR3 coding sequence is TGTGCCAGCAGTGTGGCAGCCCGCGGGGCAGAGCAGTACTTC. The whole variable domain, filled in from reference TRBV2 and TRBJ2-7, reads EPEVTQTPSHQVTQMGQEVILRCVPISNHLYFYWYRQILGQKVEFLVSFYNNEISEKSEIFDDQFSVERPDGSNFTLKIRSTKLEDSAMYFCASSVAARGAEQYFGPGTRLTVT.